This T cell receptor (beta chain) was profiled in a study of radiation and T cells in renal cell carcinoma. V lost 4 bases to trimming and J lost 1 base, with 7 bases between them. This CDR3 has 13 residues. The germline gives CDR1 MNHNS, CDR2 SASEGT. Generated by immunoSEQ multiplex PCR, the TCRdb table keeps only in-frame clones and is missing some. The table has about 74,000 clones, 89% seen once. Time point described: blood 4 weeks post-SBRT, at nephrectomy. Treatment in this sample: 15 Gy SBRT to primary tumor, nephrectomy 4 weeks later. Nephrectomy followed 15 Gy stereotactic body radiation by 4 weeks. Blood was sampled at baseline, 2 weeks and 4 weeks after SBRT. Findings and limits, study-wide: Pretreatment tumor biopsies were lacking, so baseline clonotypes are unknown.

The table lists this clone with a few counts. Its target is not known. The sample in question was blood, obtained from a patient whose treatment included radiotherapy and nephrectomy. The clonotype originates from a woman between 70 and 85 years old with renal cell carcinoma. The chain combines TRBV6-1 with TRBJ1-1; D is ambiguous. Written as DNA, the CDR3 is TGTGCCAGCAGTGTTGCAGAGAACACTGAAGCTTTCTTT. Its protein is CASSVAENTEAFF.